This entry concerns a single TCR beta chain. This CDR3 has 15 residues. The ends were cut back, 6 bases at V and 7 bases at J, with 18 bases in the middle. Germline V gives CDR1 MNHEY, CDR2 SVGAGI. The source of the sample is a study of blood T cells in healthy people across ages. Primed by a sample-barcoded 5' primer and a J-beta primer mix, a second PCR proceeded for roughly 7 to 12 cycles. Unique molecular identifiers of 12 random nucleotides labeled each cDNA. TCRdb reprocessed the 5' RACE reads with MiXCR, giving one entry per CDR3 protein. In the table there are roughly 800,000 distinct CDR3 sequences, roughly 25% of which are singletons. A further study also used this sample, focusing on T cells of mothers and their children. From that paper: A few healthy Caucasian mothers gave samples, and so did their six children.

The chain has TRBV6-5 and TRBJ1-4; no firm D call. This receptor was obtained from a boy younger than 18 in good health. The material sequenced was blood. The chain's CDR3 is CASSPGVGNTEKLFF. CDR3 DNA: TGTGCCAGCAGCCCTGGAGTGGGGAACACTGAAAAACTGTTTTTT.